These 24 T cell receptor beta chains were all obtained from the same sample, sequenced in a study of cytomegalovirus exposure and HLA in healthy donors. The PCR made use of 60 Vbeta and 13 Jbeta primers. Sequencing used immunoSEQ multiplex PCR; TCRdb keeps in-frame clones, though not all of them. Of about 300,000 clones detected, 80% to 90% appear once; the ten largest clones hold about 4%. The sequenced material came from PBMCs. The receptors stem from a man aged 35 to 55 in good health and CMV-seropositive.

This chain joins TRBV29-1 and TRBJ2-4, with TRBD2 as a possible D gene (7 bases). Germline CDR1 and CDR2: SQVTM and ANQGSEA. This CDR3 has 11 residues. V shed 7 bases and J shed 6 bases, with 10 bases lying between them. CDR3 coding DNA: TGCAGCGGGGGAGGGGGAAACATTCAGTACTTC. As protein: CSGGGGNIQYF.

The rearrangement uses TRBV7-9 and TRBJ2-5, with D possibly TRBD2 on 5 matching bases. Germline-derived CDR1 and CDR2 are SEHNR and FQNEAQ (reference sequence). The CDR3 covers 16 residues. V was trimmed by 1 base and J by 5 bases, leaving 17 bases between them. This CDR3 is CASSLGGGGREETQYF. CDR3 in DNA: TGTGCCAGCAGCTTAGGGGGTGGAGGAAGGGAGGAGACCCAGTACTTC. Filled out from reference TRBV7-9 and TRBJ2-5, the complete variable domain reads DTGVSQNPRHKITKRGQNVTFRCDPISEHNRLYWYRQTLGQGPEFLTYFQNEAQLEKSRLLSDRFSAERPKGSFSTLEIQRTEQGDSAMYLCASSLGGGGREETQYFGPGTRLLVL.

This chain links TRBV4-2 with TRBJ2-2; 9 bases agree with TRBD2. Germline V gives CDR1 LGHNA, CDR2 YNFKEQ. The length of the CDR3 is 16 residues. After removal of 4 bases from V and 1 base from J, the junction contained 4 bases not matched to a gene. For the CDR3, the DNA is TGTGCCAGCAGCCCCCGGACTAGCGTGAACACCGGGGAGCTGTTTTTT. Translated: CASSPRTSVNTGELFF.

The V gene is TRBV19, the J gene TRBJ1-5; tentatively, D is TRBD1 (5 bases). Trimming left V 4 bases short and J 2 bases short, with 15 bases between. In germline, CDR1 is LNHDA, CDR2 SQIVND (reference sequence). The CDR3 contains 16 residues. Here the CDR3 DNA reads TGTGCCAGTAGTACAGACAGCGGGGTGGGCAATCAGCCCCAGCATTTT. Translated, it gives CASSTDSGVGNQPQHF.

The rearrangement links TRBV7-2 to TRBJ2-7; TRBD2 aligns across 7 bases. The germline CDR1 and CDR2 sequences are SGHTA and FQGNSA. The CDR3 is made up of 14 amino acids. V lost 0 bases and J lost 8; bases outside the gene matches: 7. The CDR3 here is CASSLAGGPSKQYF. In DNA, the CDR3 is TGTGCCAGCAGCTTAGCGGGAGGGCCTAGCAAGCAGTACTTC.

The rearrangement links TRBV6-6 to TRBJ2-7; 9 bases are shared with TRBD1. Unmatched junction bases numbered 9, after V lost 6 bases and J lost 3 bases. The CDR3 contains 15 residues. Germline-derived CDR1 and CDR2 are MNHNY and SVGAGI (reference sequence). CDR3 nucleotides: TGTGCCAGCAGCCCCACAGGGGGCCCGGGCTACGAGCAGTACTTC. Its translation: CASSPTGGPGYEQYF.

The genes are TRBV9 and TRBJ2-7; possible D gene TRBD1, 5 bases. The length of the CDR3 is 13 residues. V lost 4 bases and J 3 bases, leaving 11 bases between the germline ends. Germline V gives CDR1 SGDLS, CDR2 YYNGEE. This CDR3 reads CASSPRQYYEQYF. CDR3 nucleotides: TGTGCCAGCAGCCCTCGACAGTACTACGAGCAGTACTTC.

This chain connects TRBV6-5 to TRBJ1-6; D is possibly TRBD1 (6 bases). Germline CDR1 reads MNHEY; CDR2 reads SVGAGI. The V end was cut by 4 bases, the J end by 7 bases, with 8 bases between. This CDR3 has 13 residues. In nucleotides, the CDR3 is TGTGCCAGCAGTTGGGACAAAAATTCACCCCTCCACTTT. This translates into CASSWDKNSPLHF.

The J gene is TRBJ1-3, the V gene TRBV6-5, with 7 bases aligning to TRBD1. CDR1 and CDR2 (germline): MNHEY, SVGAGI. This CDR3 has 15 amino acids. Unmatched junction bases numbered 7, after V lost 0 bases and J lost 8 bases. This CDR3 is CASSYSQQGIDTIYF. The CDR3 DNA reads as TGTGCCAGCAGTTACTCCCAACAGGGGATCGACACCATATATTTT.

This chain connects TRBV5-3 to TRBJ2-1; 13 nucleotides agree with TRBD2. TRBV5-3 is an ORF; its function is uncertain. The J segment lost 2 bases and the V segment lost 4 bases, leaving 18 bases of the junction unmatched. The CDR3 length is 21 residues. The CDR3 coding sequence is TGTGCCAGAAGCAAGCTCGGTCCTCCGACTAGCGGGAGGAAGGCCTACAATGAGCAGTTCTTC. Its translation is CARSKLGPPTSGRKAYNEQFF.

The chain has TRBV15 and TRBJ2-1, with TRBD2 identical over 12 bases. Losses at the gene ends were 4 bases for V and 3 bases for J; bases not matched to a gene: 1. The CDR3 totals 15 residues. The germline CDR1 and CDR2 sequences are LNHNV and YYDKDF (reference sequence). As DNA, the CDR3 is TGTGCCACCAGCATGGGACTAGCGGGCTACAATGAGCAGTTCTTC. It translates to CATSMGLAGYNEQFF.

This clone has only one observation. The V and J genes are TRBV2 and TRBJ2-3; no reliable D call. V lost 5 bases to trimming and J lost 4 bases, with 7 bases between them. CDR3 length equals 12 residues. CDR1 SNHLY and CDR2 FYNNEI come from the germline V gene. In DNA form, the CDR3 reads TGTGCCAGCAGTCCCCAGGCAGATACGCAGTATTTT. Its protein is CASSPQADTQYF. Together with reference TRBV2 and TRBJ2-3, the CDR3 gives the full variable domain: EPEVTQTPSHQVTQMGQEVILRCVPISNHLYFYWYRQILGQKVEFLVSFYNNEISEKSEIFDDQFSVERPDGSNFTLKIRSTKLEDSAMYFCASSPQADTQYFGPGTRLTVL.

The chain links TRBV9 to TRBJ2-7; 9 positions match TRBD1. J was trimmed by 0 bases and V by 5 bases; bases with no gene match: 3. The germline V gene encodes CDR1 SGDLS and CDR2 YYNGEE. The CDR3 spans 14 residues. The CDR3 DNA is TGTGCCAGCAGTGGACAGGGGAGCTCCTACGAGCAGTACTTC. This translates into CASSGQGSSYEQYF.

This sequence joins TRBV7-6 and TRBJ2-7; TRBD1 aligns across 9 bases. V lost 5 bases, J lost 3 bases, and 5 bases stayed unmatched. The CDR3 has 14 residues. Germline V gene sequence: CDR1 SGHVS, CDR2 FNYEAQ. In nucleotides, the CDR3 is TGTGCCAGCAGCCATACGGGACAGGGCTACGAGCAGTACTTC. Translating it yields CASSHTGQGYEQYF.

This chain joins TRBV4-2 and TRBJ2-7; TRBD2 agrees at 8 bases. The CDR3 contains 15 residues. Germline CDR1 is LGHNA and CDR2 is YNFKEQ. The V gene end was trimmed by 1 base and the J gene end by 4 bases; junction bases not matched to a gene: 6. CDR3 residues: CASSQGLSGSYEQYF. CDR3 nucleotide sequence: TGTGCCAGCAGCCAAGGACTGAGCGGGAGTTACGAGCAGTACTTC.

This clone was detected a few times. The CDR3 region is CASSPRLAVDEQFF. CDR3 DNA: TGCGCCAGCAGCCCACGACTAGCCGTGGATGAGCAGTTCTTC. V and J are TRBV4-1 and TRBJ2-1; TRBD2 aligns across 7 bases. From germline, CDR1 is MGHRA and CDR2 YSYEKL. The CDR3 is 14 amino acids. The junction had 8 bases not matched to a gene; V was cut back by 4 bases and J by 8 bases.

The chain recombines TRBV2 with TRBJ2-2; a possible D gene is TRBD2 (7 bases). Between the trimmed V and J ends, which lost 2 bases and 16 bases, there was a span of 17 bases. The CDR3 runs 13 residues. Per the germline V gene, CDR1 is SNHLY and CDR2 is FYNNEI. Here the CDR3 DNA reads TGTGCCAGCAGTGAACCACAGAGGGGGGGGCGGTTTTTT. Protein sequence: CASSEPQRGGRFF.

V gene TRBV27 combines with J gene TRBJ2-7, with D possibly being TRBD1 (6 bases). The germline V and J ends were trimmed by 5 bases and 2 bases, with 13 bases remaining between them. The germline gives CDR1 MNHEY, CDR2 SMNVEV (reference sequence). This CDR3 spans 14 amino acids. The CDR3 reads CASSLGDTAYEQYF. The CDR3 nucleotides read TGTGCCAGCAGTCTAGGGGACACCGCCTACGAGCAGTACTTC.

V is TRBV1 and J is TRBJ2-3; TRBD2 is the table's D call, not checked against the DNA. TRBV1 is a pseudogene segment. The CDR3 consists of 20 residues. The CDR3 region is CTSSHSGTSGSKASTDTQYF. The DNA for the CDR3 is TGCACCAGCAGCCATTCCGGGACTAGCGGGAGTAAGGCCAGCACAGATACGCAGTATTTT.

This clone was counted only a few times. The chain is built from TRBV4-3 and TRBJ1-2; D not resolved. The CDR3 covers 14 residues. V dropped 0 bases and J dropped 5 bases, with 10 bases sitting between them. The germline gives CDR1 LGHNA, CDR2 YSLEER. CDR3 DNA: TGCGCCAGCAGCCAAGATGGAAGGGAGTATGGCTACACCTTC. Its protein product is CASSQDGREYGYTF.

J is TRBJ1-1 and V is TRBV4-1; no clear D. This CDR3 spans 13 amino acids. The germline V and J ends were trimmed by 3 bases and 7 bases, with 12 bases remaining between them. Germline assignment: CDR1 MGHRA and CDR2 YSYEKL. The DNA for the CDR3 is TGCGCCAGCAGCCAGAACACATTTTTTGAAGCTTTCTTT. Encoded protein: CASSQNTFFEAFF.

With respect to this clone: Mismatch with germline at one junction end may stem from a read error. This CDR3 is also generated by other DNA sequences in the sample. The rearrangement uses TRBV19 and TRBJ1-1; the D is unclear. CDR1 is LNHDA, CDR2 SQIVND, per germline (reference sequence). The CDR3 spans 12 residues. CDR3 loop: CASRERTLEAFF. The CDR3 DNA reads as TGTGCCAGCCGGGAAAGGACTCTTGAAGCCTTCTTT.

This chain connects TRBV15 to TRBJ2-1; tentative D call: TRBD2 (6 bases). Deletions cut 4 bases from V and 0 bases from J, with 19 bases between. There are 18 residues in the CDR3. The V gene's germline CDR1 is LNHNV and CDR2 YYDKDF (reference sequence). Here the CDR3 DNA reads TGTGCCACCAGCACCGGGAGTCCTTCGAAGAGCTCCTACAATGAGCAGTTCTTC. Its protein is CATSTGSPSKSSYNEQFF.

This chain links TRBV11-2 with TRBJ1-1; 9 bases agree with TRBD1. J was trimmed by 2 bases and V by 5 bases; bases with no gene match: 6. Per germline, CDR1 SGHAT and CDR2 FQNNGV. CDR3 length: 15 residues. CDR3 sequence reads: CASSPRQGENTEAFF. In DNA form, the CDR3 reads TGTGCCAGCAGCCCACGACAGGGGGAAAACACTGAAGCTTTCTTT.